The clone carrying this T cell receptor beta chain turned up a few times. Sequencing used cDNA as its template, made by extracting RNA and reverse transcribing it. TCRdb's copy holds only in-frame clones and misses some; the assay was immunoSEQ multiplex PCR. The table shows some 110,000 clones, with 35% to 40% occurring only once. From alopecia areata patients, lesional scalp punch biopsies and peripheral blood were collected. CDR3 length: 14 amino acids. CDR1 and CDR2 from the germline V gene are SNHLY and FYNNEI. Unmatched junction bases numbered 3, after V lost 5 bases and J lost 7 bases. The sample originates from a study of CD8+ T cells in alopecia areata.

This chain connects TRBV2 to TRBJ2-4; 12 positions agree with TRBD1. The clonotype comes from a human donor with alopecia areata. The sample comprised CD4+ T cells sorted from blood. CDR3 in amino acids: CASSPGTGGNIQYF. CDR3 DNA sequence: TGTGCCAGCAGTCCCGGGACAGGGGGCAACATTCAGTACTTC.